The present T cell receptor beta chain was sequenced within a study of control samples from healthy donors and cancer patients. Germline CDR1 is KGHDR and CDR2 is SFDVKD. V was clipped by 9 bases and J by 1 base; unmatched bases: 9. This CDR3 spans 15 amino acids. Produced via immunoSEQ multiplex PCR; TCRdb's table is partial and in-frame only. The sample lists 110,000 or so clones, approximately 90% occurring once. Specimen: blood. This clonotype was sampled from a human donor in good health. The donor label of this sample is uncertain. The chain joins TRBV24-1 to TRBJ1-1; 8 bases agree with TRBD1. In DNA, the CDR3 is TGTGCCACCTCCCAGGGGGCGCTCAAGAACACTGAAGCTTTCTTT. Translated: CATSQGALKNTEAFF.